This paragraph covers one T cell receptor (beta chain) sequence. This sample was taken from a study of shared clonotypes between healthy human individuals. Positively selected for CCR7, the CD45RO-negative cells used as naive CD8 cells excluded terminally differentiated effector memory CD45RA+ cells. The data were produced by immunoSEQ multiplex PCR, yet TCRdb's version contains in-frame clones alone and is incomplete. The sample includes around 2,000,000 clones, roughly 94% of them seen just once. The CDR3 is 12 amino acids. V lost 10 bases and J lost 1, with 10 bases in between. From germline, CDR1 is SGHTA and CDR2 FQGNSA.

This receptor was obtained from a man younger than 30 in good health. Sequencing was performed on naive CD8+ T cells sorted from blood. V is TRBV7-2 and J is TRBJ2-5, with D possibly matching TRBD1 (7 bases). CDR3 nucleotide sequence: TGTGCCACAGGGGGGAGCCAAGAGACCCAGTACTTC. This codes for CATGGSQETQYF.